The 5 T cell receptor beta chains below all came from one sample that was sequenced in a study of cytomegalovirus exposure and HLA in healthy donors. With 60 Vbeta and 13 Jbeta primers, the PCR was carried out. The repertoire was sequenced with immunoSEQ multiplex PCR; TCRdb's copy has only in-frame clones and lacks some. Among over 150,000 clones listed, around three quarters were seen once. The sequenced sample consisted of PBMCs. These receptor sequences come from a woman in her 50s in good health and CMV-seropositive.

The chain has TRBV6-5 and TRBJ2-7; D is uncertain. V lost 6 bases and J 4 bases, leaving 13 bases between the germline ends. The V gene's germline CDR1 is MNHEY and CDR2 SVGAGI. CDR3 length: 13 residues. The CDR3 protein is CASSPQDFYEQYF. DNA of the CDR3: TGTGCCAGCAGCCCGCAGGATTTTTACGAGCAGTACTTC.

V is TRBV4-3 and J is TRBJ2-6; D unclear. V shed 5 bases and J shed 0 bases, with 11 bases lying between them. The CDR3 spans 16 residues. CDR1 LGHNA and CDR2 YSLEER come from the germline V gene. CDR3 nucleotides: TGCGCCAGCAGCTTAATAGGCGGCTCTGGGGCCAACGTCCTGACTTTC. Its protein is CASSLIGGSGANVLTF.

The CDR3, as DNA: TGTGCCAGCAGGTCCAGGAACTCCTACGAGCAGTACTTC. It yields the protein CASRSRNSYEQYF. J is TRBJ2-5 and V is TRBV27; D not certain. The DNA matches TRBJ2-7 better at its end, which makes the J call doubtful. The CDR3 totals 13 residues. Germline V gene sequence: CDR1 MNHEY, CDR2 SMNVEV (reference sequence).

The chain recombines TRBV25-1 with TRBJ1-1, with TRBD1 matching 8 bases. The trim removed 5 bases at V and 4 bases at J, leaving 9 bases unmatched. From germline, CDR1 is MGHDK and CDR2 SYGVNS. There are 15 residues in the CDR3. CDR3 amino acids: CASSYNRGSATEAFF. Here the CDR3 DNA reads TGTGCCAGCAGTTACAACAGGGGGTCCGCCACTGAAGCTTTCTTT.

The CDR3 here is CASSLKSRVGEQFF. For the CDR3, the DNA is TGTGCCAGCAGCCTGAAATCCAGGGTCGGTGAGCAGTTCTTC. The chain links TRBV9 to TRBJ2-1; possibly TRBD1 for D (5 bases). V lost 4 bases, J lost 9 bases, and 17 bases lay in between. The length of the CDR3 is 14 residues. Germline CDR1 reads SGDLS; CDR2 reads YYNGEE.